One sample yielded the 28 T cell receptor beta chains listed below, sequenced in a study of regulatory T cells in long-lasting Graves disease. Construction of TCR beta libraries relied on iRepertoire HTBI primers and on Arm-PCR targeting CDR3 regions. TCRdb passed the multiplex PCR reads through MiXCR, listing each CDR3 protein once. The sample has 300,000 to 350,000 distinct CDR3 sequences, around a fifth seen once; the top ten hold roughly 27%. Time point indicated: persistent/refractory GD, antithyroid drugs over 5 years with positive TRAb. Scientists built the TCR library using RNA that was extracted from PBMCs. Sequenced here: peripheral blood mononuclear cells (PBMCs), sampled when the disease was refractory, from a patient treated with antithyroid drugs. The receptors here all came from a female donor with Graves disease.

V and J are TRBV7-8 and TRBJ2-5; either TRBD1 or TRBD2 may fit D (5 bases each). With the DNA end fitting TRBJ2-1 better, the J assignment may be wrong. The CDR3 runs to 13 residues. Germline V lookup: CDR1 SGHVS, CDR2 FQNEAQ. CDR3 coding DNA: TGTGCCAGCAGCGCCCGAGGGGTGATTGAGCAGTTCTTC. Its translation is CASSARGVIEQFF.

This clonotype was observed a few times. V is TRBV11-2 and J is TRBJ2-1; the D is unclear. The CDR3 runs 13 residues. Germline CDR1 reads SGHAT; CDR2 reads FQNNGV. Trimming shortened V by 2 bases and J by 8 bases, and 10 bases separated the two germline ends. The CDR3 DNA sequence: TGTGCCAGCAGCTTACCCATCGAGGATGAGCAGTTCTTC. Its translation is CASSLPIEDEQFF.

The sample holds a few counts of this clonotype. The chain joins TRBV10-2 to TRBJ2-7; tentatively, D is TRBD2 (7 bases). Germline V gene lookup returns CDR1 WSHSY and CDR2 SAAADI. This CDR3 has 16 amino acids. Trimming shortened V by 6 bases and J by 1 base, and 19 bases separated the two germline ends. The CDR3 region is CASSQVAGGPSYEQYF. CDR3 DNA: TGCGCCAGCAGCCAGGTCGCCGGGGGGCCGTCCTACGAGCAGTACTTC.

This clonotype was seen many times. The CDR3 DNA reads as TGTGCCAGCAGTTTATCAGGGTTCGGAGGCAATCAGCCCCAGCATTTT. Its translation: CASSLSGFGGNQPQHF. The rearrangement links TRBV12-3 or TRBV12-4 to TRBJ1-5; D is perhaps TRBD1 (5 bases). The CDR3 loop spans 16 amino acids. V shed 2 bases and J shed 2 bases, with 13 bases lying between them.

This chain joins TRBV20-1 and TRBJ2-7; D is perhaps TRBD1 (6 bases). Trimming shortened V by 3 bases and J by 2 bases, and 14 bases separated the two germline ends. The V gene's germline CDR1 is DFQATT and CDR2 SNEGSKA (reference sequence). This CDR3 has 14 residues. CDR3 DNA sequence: TGCAGTGCTAGCCACGGGACACCTCCCTACGAGCAGTACTTC. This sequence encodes CSASHGTPPYEQYF.

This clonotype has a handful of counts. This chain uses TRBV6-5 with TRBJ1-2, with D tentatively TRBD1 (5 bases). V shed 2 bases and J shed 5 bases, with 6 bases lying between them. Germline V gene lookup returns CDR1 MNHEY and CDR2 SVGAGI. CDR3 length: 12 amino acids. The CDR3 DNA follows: TGTGCCAGCAGTTACCAGGGTTATGGCTACACCTTC. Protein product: CASSYQGYGYTF.

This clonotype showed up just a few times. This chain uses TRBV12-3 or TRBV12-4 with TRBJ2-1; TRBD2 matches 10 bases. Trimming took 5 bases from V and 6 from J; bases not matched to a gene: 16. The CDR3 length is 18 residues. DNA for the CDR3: TGTGCCAGCAGTCGGCTAGCGGGAGTCCCAAAGAGCCTCAATGAGCAGTTCTTC. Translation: CASSRLAGVPKSLNEQFF.

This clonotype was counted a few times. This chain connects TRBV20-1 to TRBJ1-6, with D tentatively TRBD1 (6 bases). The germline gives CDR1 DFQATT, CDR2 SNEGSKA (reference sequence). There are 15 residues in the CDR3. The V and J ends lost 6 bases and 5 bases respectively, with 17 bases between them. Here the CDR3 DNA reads TGCAGTGCAGGCGGGGGGCCCGTCGATAATTCACCCCTCCACTTT. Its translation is CSAGGGPVDNSPLHF.

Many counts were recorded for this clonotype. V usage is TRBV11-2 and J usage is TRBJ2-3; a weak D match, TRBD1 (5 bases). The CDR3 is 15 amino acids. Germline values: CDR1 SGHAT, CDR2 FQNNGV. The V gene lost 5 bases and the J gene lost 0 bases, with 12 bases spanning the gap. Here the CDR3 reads CASSPQGHSTDTQYF. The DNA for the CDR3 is TGTGCCAGCAGCCCACAAGGACACAGCACAGATACGCAGTATTTT.

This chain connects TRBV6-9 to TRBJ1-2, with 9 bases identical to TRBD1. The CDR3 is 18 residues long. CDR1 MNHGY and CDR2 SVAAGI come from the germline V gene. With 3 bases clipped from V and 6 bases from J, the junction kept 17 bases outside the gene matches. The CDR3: CASSYSAGQGPSIDGYTF. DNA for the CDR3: TGTGCCAGCAGTTACTCTGCGGGACAGGGCCCCAGCATCGATGGCTACACCTTC.

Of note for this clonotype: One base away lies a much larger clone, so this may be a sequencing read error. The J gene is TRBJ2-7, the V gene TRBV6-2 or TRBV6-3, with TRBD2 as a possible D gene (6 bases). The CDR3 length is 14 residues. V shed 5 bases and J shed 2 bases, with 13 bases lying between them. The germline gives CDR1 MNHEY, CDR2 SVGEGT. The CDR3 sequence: CASSEVGSTYEQYF. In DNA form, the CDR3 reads TGTGCCAGCAGTGAAGTCGGGAGCACCTACGAGCAGTACTTC.

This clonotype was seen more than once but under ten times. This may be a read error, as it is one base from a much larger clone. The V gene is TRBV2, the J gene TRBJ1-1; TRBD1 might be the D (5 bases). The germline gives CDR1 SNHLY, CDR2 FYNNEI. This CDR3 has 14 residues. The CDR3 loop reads CASSEGQLNTGAFF. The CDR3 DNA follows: TGTGCCAGCAGTGAAGGACAGTTGAACACTGGAGCTTTCTTT.

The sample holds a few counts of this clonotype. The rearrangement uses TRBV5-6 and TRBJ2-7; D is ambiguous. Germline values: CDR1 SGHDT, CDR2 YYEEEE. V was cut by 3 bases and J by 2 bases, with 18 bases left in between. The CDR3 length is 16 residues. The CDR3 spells CASSSSTTPSPYEQYF. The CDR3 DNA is TGTGCCAGCAGCTCGTCGACAACACCGTCCCCCTACGAGCAGTACTTC.

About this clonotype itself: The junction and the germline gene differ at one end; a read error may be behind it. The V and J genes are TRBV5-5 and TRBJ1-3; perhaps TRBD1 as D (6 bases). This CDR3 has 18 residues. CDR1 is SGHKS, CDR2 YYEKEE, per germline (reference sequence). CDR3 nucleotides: TGTGCCAGCAGCTTGGACGGAAGAACAGGGTCGCGAGGAAACACCATATGTTTT. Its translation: CASSLDGRTGSRGNTICF.

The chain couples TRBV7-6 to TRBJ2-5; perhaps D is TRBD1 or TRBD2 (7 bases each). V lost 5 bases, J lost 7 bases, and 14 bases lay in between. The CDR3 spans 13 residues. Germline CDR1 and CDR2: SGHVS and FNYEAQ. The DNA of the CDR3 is TGTGCCAGCAGCCAGGGGGGGCCGTGGACCCAGTACTTC. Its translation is CASSQGGPWTQYF. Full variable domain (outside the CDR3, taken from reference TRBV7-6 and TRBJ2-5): GAGVSQSPRYKVTKRGQDVALRCDPISGHVSLYWYRQALGQGPEFLTYFNYEAQQDKSGLPNDRFSAERPEGSISTLTIQRTEQRDSAMYRCASSQGGPWTQYFGPGTRLLVL.

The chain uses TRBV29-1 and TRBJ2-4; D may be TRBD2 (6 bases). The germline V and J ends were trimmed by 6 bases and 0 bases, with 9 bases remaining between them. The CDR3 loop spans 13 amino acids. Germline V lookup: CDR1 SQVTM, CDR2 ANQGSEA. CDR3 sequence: CSVEGLAKNIQYF. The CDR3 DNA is TGCAGCGTGGAGGGCCTAGCCAAAAACATTCAGTACTTC.

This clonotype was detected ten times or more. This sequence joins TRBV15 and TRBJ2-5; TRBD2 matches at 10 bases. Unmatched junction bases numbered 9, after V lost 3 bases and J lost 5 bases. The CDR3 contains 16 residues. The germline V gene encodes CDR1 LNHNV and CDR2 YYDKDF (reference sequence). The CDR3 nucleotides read TGTGCCACCAGCAGGCGGGGACTAGCGACGGTCGAGACCCAGTACTTC. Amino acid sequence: CATSRRGLATVETQYF.

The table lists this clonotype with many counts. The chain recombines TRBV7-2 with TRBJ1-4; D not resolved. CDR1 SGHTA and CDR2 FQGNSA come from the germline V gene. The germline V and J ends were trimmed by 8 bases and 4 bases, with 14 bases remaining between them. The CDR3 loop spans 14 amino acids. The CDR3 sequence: CASSHSRDNEKLFF. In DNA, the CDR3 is TGTGCCAGCTCCCACAGTAGGGATAATGAAAAACTGTTTTTT.

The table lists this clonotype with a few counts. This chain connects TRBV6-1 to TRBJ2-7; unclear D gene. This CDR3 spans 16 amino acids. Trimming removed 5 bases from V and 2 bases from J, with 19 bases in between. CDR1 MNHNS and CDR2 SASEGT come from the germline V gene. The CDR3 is CASSPSRTLTAYEQYF. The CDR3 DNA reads TGTGCCAGCAGTCCTTCCAGGACCTTGACCGCCTACGAGCAGTACTTC.

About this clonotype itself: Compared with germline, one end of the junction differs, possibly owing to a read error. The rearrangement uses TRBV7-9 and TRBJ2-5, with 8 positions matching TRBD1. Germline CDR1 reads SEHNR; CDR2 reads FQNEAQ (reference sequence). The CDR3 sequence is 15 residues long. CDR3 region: CASTLSTGVQKTQYF. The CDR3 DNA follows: TGTGCCAGCACCCTTTCGACAGGGGTCCAAAAGACCCAGTACTTC.

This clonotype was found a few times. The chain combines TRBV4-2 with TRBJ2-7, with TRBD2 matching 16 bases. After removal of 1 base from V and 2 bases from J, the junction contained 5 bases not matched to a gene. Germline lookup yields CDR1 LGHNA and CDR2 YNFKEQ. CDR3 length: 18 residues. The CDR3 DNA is TGTGCCAGCAGCCAAGTAGTGGGACTAGCGGGAGGGCCCTACGAGCAGTACTTC. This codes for CASSQVVGLAGGPYEQYF.

The CDR3 DNA sequence: TGTGCCAGCAGTGAAGGATGGGTCACCGGGGAGCTGTTTTTT. Its translation is CASSEGWVTGELFF. The J gene is TRBJ2-2, the V gene TRBV6-2 or TRBV6-3; D is uncertain. Germline V lookup: CDR1 MNHEY, CDR2 SVGEGT. The V and J ends lost 5 bases and 4 bases respectively, with 11 bases between them. There are 14 residues in the CDR3.

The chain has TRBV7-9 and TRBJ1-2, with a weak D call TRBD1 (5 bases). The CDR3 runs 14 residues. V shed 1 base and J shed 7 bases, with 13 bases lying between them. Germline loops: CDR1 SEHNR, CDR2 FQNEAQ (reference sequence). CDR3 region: CASSLGGTSPGYTF. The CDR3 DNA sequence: TGTGCCAGCAGCTTAGGGGGGACTAGTCCTGGCTACACCTTC.

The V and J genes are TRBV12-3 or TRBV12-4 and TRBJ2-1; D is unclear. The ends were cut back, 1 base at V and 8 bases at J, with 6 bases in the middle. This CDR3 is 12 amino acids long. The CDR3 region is CASSLVPYEQFF. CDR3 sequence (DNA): TGTGCCAGCAGTTTAGTGCCGTATGAGCAGTTCTTC.

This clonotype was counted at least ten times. CDR3 DNA: TGTGCCAGCAGTGACGGACAGGGGAACCCGCTTGGCTATGGCTACACCTTC. As protein: CASSDGQGNPLGYGYTF. The rearrangement links TRBV12-3 or TRBV12-4 to TRBJ1-2; 9 positions agree with TRBD1. CDR3 length: 17 residues. Unmatched junction bases numbered 14, after V lost 5 bases and J lost 4 bases.

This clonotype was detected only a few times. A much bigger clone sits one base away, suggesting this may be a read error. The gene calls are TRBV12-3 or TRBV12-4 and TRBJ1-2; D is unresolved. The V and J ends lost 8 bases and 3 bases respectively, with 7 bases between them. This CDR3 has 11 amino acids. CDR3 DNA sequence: TGTGCCAGCGGCTGGGACTATGGCTACACCTTC. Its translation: CASGWDYGYTF.

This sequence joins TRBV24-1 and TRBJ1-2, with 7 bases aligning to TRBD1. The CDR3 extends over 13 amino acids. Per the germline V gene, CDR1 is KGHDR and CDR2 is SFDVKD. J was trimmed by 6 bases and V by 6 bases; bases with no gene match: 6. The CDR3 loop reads CATSNRGSHGYTF. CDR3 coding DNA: TGTGCCACCAGTAACAGGGGAAGTCATGGCTACACCTTC.

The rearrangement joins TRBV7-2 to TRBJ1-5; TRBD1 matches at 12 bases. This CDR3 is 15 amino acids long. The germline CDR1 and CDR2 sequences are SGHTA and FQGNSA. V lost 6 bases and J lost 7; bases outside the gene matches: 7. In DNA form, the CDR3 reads TGTGCCAGCAGTTGGGGACAGGGGGCGCCGCAGCCCCAGCATTTT. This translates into CASSWGQGAPQPQHF.